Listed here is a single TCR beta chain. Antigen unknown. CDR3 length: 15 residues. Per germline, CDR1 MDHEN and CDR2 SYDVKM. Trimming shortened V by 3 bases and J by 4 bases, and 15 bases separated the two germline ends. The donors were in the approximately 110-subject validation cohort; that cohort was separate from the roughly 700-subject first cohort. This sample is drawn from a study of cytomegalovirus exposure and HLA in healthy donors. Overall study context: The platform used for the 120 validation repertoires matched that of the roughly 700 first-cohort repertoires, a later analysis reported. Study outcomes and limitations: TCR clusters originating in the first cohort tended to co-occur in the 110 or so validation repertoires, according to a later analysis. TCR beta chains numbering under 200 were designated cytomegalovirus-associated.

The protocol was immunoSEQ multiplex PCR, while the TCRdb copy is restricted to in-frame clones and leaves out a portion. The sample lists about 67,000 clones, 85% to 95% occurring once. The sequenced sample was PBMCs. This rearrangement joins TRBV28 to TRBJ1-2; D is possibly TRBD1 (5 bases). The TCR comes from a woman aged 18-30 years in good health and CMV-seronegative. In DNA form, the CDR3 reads TGTGCCAGCAGTTTCGCTGGGGACTCTATCTATGGCTACACCTTC. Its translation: CASSFAGDSIYGYTF.